The 28 T cell receptor beta chains below were found in one sample sequenced in a study of blood T cells in healthy people across ages. A J-beta primer mix and a sample-barcoded 5' primer were used in a second PCR of about 7 to 12 cycles. TCRdb recomputed calls from the 5' RACE reads with MiXCR, one row per CDR3 protein. The repertoire holds more than 1 million distinct CDR3 sequences, with 45% as singletons. Sequenced sample: blood. The receptors shown here come from an older woman in good health.

This chain links TRBV27 with TRBJ2-1; D is possibly TRBD2 (8 bases). The V gene's germline CDR1 is MNHEY and CDR2 SMNVEV (reference sequence). Trimming took off 6 bases at V and 4 bases at J, with 19 bases between the two ends. The CDR3 extends over 16 amino acids. The CDR3: CASRATGREEYNEQFF. In DNA, the CDR3 is TGTGCCAGCAGAGCGACAGGGCGGGAGGAGTACAATGAGCAGTTCTTC.

This clonotype was seen more than once but under ten times. The chain joins TRBV2 to TRBJ2-1; TRBD2 agrees at 10 bases. The CDR3 sequence is 20 residues long. Germline CDR1 and CDR2: SNHLY and FYNNEI. The V segment lost 0 bases and the J segment 0 bases; nucleotides outside the gene matches: 11. CDR3 region: CASSEALRGLARSSYNEQFF. The CDR3, as DNA: TGTGCCAGCAGTGAAGCGCTTCGGGGACTAGCGAGGAGCTCCTACAATGAGCAGTTCTTC.

The V gene is TRBV2, the J gene TRBJ2-1; 9 nucleotides align to TRBD2. Germline V gene lookup returns CDR1 SNHLY and CDR2 FYNNEI. The CDR3 spans 16 residues. J lost 4 bases, V lost 8 bases, and 12 bases had no gene match. CDR3 amino acids: CASRASGATRYNEQFF. Written as DNA, the CDR3 is TGTGCCAGCCGGGCTAGCGGGGCTACGCGTTACAATGAGCAGTTCTTC.

CDR3 coding DNA: TGCGCCAGCAGCTTGCTTCCGGGAATGGGTTCACCCCTCCACTTT. Translated: CASSLLPGMGSPLHF. The chain is built from TRBV5-1 and TRBJ1-6; D is ambiguous. The CDR3 sequence is 15 residues long. The V end was cut by 1 base, the J end by 9 bases, with 14 bases between. Germline CDR1 is SGHRS and CDR2 is YFSETQ.

This clonotype was observed a single time. The J gene is TRBJ2-1, the V gene TRBV18; the match to TRBD2 covers 9 bases. Unmatched junction bases numbered 15, after V lost 6 bases and J lost 0 bases. CDR1 KGHSH and CDR2 LQKENI come from the germline V gene. The CDR3 is 19 amino acids. CDR3 residues: CASSSTSGLTQSSYNEQFF. Here the CDR3 DNA reads TGTGCCAGCTCGTCGACTAGCGGCCTTACACAAAGCTCCTACAATGAGCAGTTCTTC. The full variable domain, rest sourced from reference TRBV18 and TRBJ2-1, is NAGVMQNPRHLVRRRGQEARLRCSPMKGHSHVYWYRQLPEEGLKFMVYLQKENIIDESGMPKERFSAEFPKEGPSILRIQQVVRGDSAAYFCASSSTSGLTQSSYNEQFFGPGTRLTVL.

The chain joins TRBV29-1 to TRBJ2-7, with a tentative D call TRBD1 (6 bases). Germline V gives CDR1 SQVTM, CDR2 ANQGSEA. Trimming left V 4 bases short and J 8 bases short, with 12 bases between. The CDR3 loop spans 11 amino acids. CDR3 sequence reads: CSVVRGDKQYF. The DNA for the CDR3 is TGCAGCGTTGTAAGAGGGGACAAGCAGTACTTC.

This chain links TRBV6-1 with TRBJ2-1; 8 bases line up with TRBD2. From germline, CDR1 is MNHNS and CDR2 SASEGT. CDR3 length: 13 residues. V gave up 7 bases and J gave up 5 bases; unmatched junction bases: 4. The CDR3 DNA follows: TGTGCCAGCACCAGCGGGAGAAACAATGAGCAGTTCTTC. Translated, it gives CASTSGRNNEQFF.

This clonotype was observed a handful of times. V and J are TRBV29-1 and TRBJ1-2, with 9 positions matching TRBD1. The CDR3 has 17 amino acids. Losses at the gene ends were 6 bases for V and 4 bases for J; bases not matched to a gene: 18. Germline V lookup: CDR1 SQVTM, CDR2 ANQGSEA. The CDR3 sequence: CSVPQVFPGQGVYGYTF. CDR3 bases: TGCAGCGTCCCCCAGGTCTTTCCGGGACAGGGTGTCTATGGCTACACCTTC.

There are a few counts of this clonotype. The V gene is TRBV11-2, the J gene TRBJ2-5, with D tentatively TRBD1 or TRBD2 (5 bases each). The V end was cut by 5 bases, the J end by 11 bases, with 27 bases between. The CDR3 spans 16 residues. Germline CDR1 reads SGHAT; CDR2 reads FQNNGV. The CDR3 region is CASSPGPKGTYNEQYF. In DNA form, the CDR3 reads TGTGCCAGCAGCCCGGGACCCAAGGGAACCTACAATGAGCAGTACTTC.

This clonotype showed up just a few times. This chain uses TRBV20-1 with TRBJ2-5; D remains ambiguous. The CDR3 is made up of 16 amino acids. V lost 0 bases and J lost 1, with 15 bases in between. Germline lookup yields CDR1 DFQATT and CDR2 SNEGSKA (reference sequence). The CDR3 coding sequence is TGCAGTGCTAGAGAGAGCCAGGCATGGGGCCAAGAGACCCAGTACTTC. It yields the protein CSARESQAWGQETQYF.

CDR3 coding DNA: TGTGCCAGCAGCCAAGAAGAACTAGATAGGGGCAATGAGCAGTTCTTC. Its translation is CASSQEELDRGNEQFF. This chain connects TRBV3-1 to TRBJ2-1, with D perhaps being TRBD1 or TRBD2 (5 bases each). V gave up 0 bases and J gave up 6 bases, with 15 bases separating them. Per germline, CDR1 LGHDT and CDR2 YNNKEL (reference sequence). The CDR3 totals 16 residues.

In its sample, this clonotype was seen a few times. The CDR3 DNA is TGTGCCAGCAGCCAGGATCACGGGGGGCGAGGGACCCAGTACTTC. Encoded protein: CASSQDHGGRGTQYF. V and J are TRBV3-1 and TRBJ2-7, with D perhaps TRBD2 (7 bases). The J call may be incorrect, as the DNA end agrees better with TRBJ2-5. Germline CDR1 reads LGHDT; CDR2 reads YNNKEL (reference sequence). The CDR3 extends over 15 amino acids.

The V call is TRBV18, the J call TRBJ1-6; the D is unclear. Germline V lookup: CDR1 KGHSH, CDR2 LQKENI. With 8 bases removed from V and 3 bases from J, the gap between germline ends came to 11 bases. The CDR3 extends over 14 amino acids. CDR3 nucleotide sequence: TGTGCCAGCGCGAACCCAGGCTATAATTCACCCCTCCACTTT. The encoded protein is CASANPGYNSPLHF.

This clonotype was detected only a few times. This chain connects TRBV7-2 to TRBJ1-5; D unclear. V lost 5 bases to trimming and J lost 4 bases, with 9 bases between them. Germline CDR1 is SGHTA and CDR2 is FQGNSA. The CDR3 has 13 residues. CDR3 bases: TGTGCCAGCAGCCCGAAAGGGAATCAGCCCCAGCATTTT. Translation gives CASSPKGNQPQHF.

J is TRBJ1-1 and V is TRBV4-1; no clear D. The CDR3 covers 16 residues. The V end lost 4 bases, the J end lost 0 bases, and 15 bases lay between the germline ends. Germline V gene lookup returns CDR1 MGHRA and CDR2 YSYEKL. The CDR3 DNA sequence: TGCGCCAGCAGCCCACTCACGACGGCACTGAACACTGAAGCTTTCTTT. This codes for CASSPLTTALNTEAFF.

This clonotype was counted only a few times. V usage is TRBV29-1 and J usage is TRBJ1-2, with a weak D call TRBD1 (6 bases). Trimming took 3 bases from V and 2 from J, leaving 7 bases between them. The germline V gene has CDR1 SQVTM and CDR2 ANQGSEA. This CDR3 comprises 12 residues. CDR3 sequence (DNA): TGCAGCGTTGACGGGGGCAACTATGGCTACACCTTC. It encodes CSVDGGNYGYTF.

This clonotype occurred a few times. V and J are TRBV29-1 and TRBJ2-7; TRBD1 might be the D (6 bases). CDR3 length: 15 residues. The germline V and J ends were trimmed by 1 base and 3 bases, with 16 bases remaining between them. Germline V gene lookup returns CDR1 SQVTM and CDR2 ANQGSEA. The CDR3 DNA follows: TGCAGCGTTGAAGTTTCCGGGACACCGTTCTACGAGCAGTACTTC. It translates to CSVEVSGTPFYEQYF.

In its sample, this clonotype was seen once. V and J are TRBV20-1 and TRBJ2-5; D is uncertain. V lost 7 bases to trimming and J lost 0 bases, with 9 bases between them. The germline gives CDR1 DFQATT, CDR2 SNEGSKA (reference sequence). The CDR3 spans 12 residues. CDR3 sequence: CSVLGYQETQYF. DNA for the CDR3: TGCAGTGTTCTAGGGTACCAAGAGACCCAGTACTTC.

The chain links TRBV7-9 to TRBJ2-1, with 7 bases that match TRBD1. V trimming: 5 bases; J trimming: 3 bases; junction bases outside the gene matches: 10. The length of the CDR3 is 16 residues. Per the germline V gene, CDR1 is SEHNR and CDR2 is FQNEAQ (reference sequence). The CDR3 nucleotides read TGTGCCAGCAGCGCTACCAAGGGGGCTGGCTACAATGAGCAGTTCTTC. The encoded protein is CASSATKGAGYNEQFF.

This sequence joins TRBV21-1 and TRBJ2-7; the table's D gene call, TRBD1, was not cross checked with the DNA. TRBV21-1 represents a pseudogene. The CDR3 consists of 17 residues. As DNA, the CDR3 is TGTGCCAGCAGCTGGGCCCGGGACCCCCGAACCCCCTACGAGCAGTACTTC. It encodes CASSWARDPRTPYEQYF.

This clonotype came up a few times. For the CDR3, the DNA is TGTGCCAGCAGCTTTAGCGGGCCTTCCTCGAAGGAGCAGTTCTTC. This gives the protein CASSFSGPSSKEQFF. The V call is TRBV6-2 or TRBV6-3, the J call TRBJ2-1, with 7 bases lining up with TRBD2. The CDR3 totals 15 residues. Looked up from germline, CDR1 is MNHEY and CDR2 is SVGEGT. With 6 bases clipped from V and 10 bases from J, the junction kept 15 bases outside the gene matches.

This clonotype was counted between two and nine times. The chain joins TRBV6-6 to TRBJ2-4; D is perhaps TRBD1 (5 bases). The J call may not be correct, given that the DNA end is closer to TRBJ2-7. Per germline, CDR1 MNHNY and CDR2 SVGAGI (reference sequence). The CDR3 is 14 amino acids. The CDR3: CASANFGHSGEQYF. As DNA, the CDR3 is TGTGCCAGCGCCAACTTCGGACATTCGGGCGAGCAGTACTTC.

The rearrangement links TRBV29-1 to TRBJ2-1, with 9 bases matching TRBD2. This CDR3 is 18 amino acids long. Germline V gene sequence: CDR1 SQVTM, CDR2 ANQGSEA. CDR3 nucleotides: TGCAGTGTCGTCCGGGGGACTAGCTGGCGGGTATCCTACAATGAGCAGTTCTTC. This codes for CSVVRGTSWRVSYNEQFF.

Comments on this clonotype: A much larger clone lies a single base off, so this may be a read error. This sequence joins TRBV20-1 and TRBJ2-1; possibly TRBD2 for D (6 bases). Germline V gene data show CDR1 as DFQATT and CDR2 as SNEGSKA (reference sequence). The CDR3 extends over 16 amino acids. The CDR3 protein is CSTRASDGLRRGEQFF. The CDR3 nucleotides read TGCAGTACTAGAGCATCCGACGGGCTGAGGAGGGGTGAGCAGTTCTTC.

This chain joins TRBV20-1 and TRBJ2-7; D is possibly TRBD2 (6 bases). Germline CDR1 DFQATT, CDR2 SNEGSKA (reference sequence). The CDR3 totals 16 residues. Trimming stripped 1 base from V and 4 bases from J, with 20 bases between. CDR3: CSARATGLSDRYEQYF. In DNA, the CDR3 is TGCAGTGCTAGAGCGACGGGACTTTCGGATCGTTACGAGCAGTACTTC.

This clonotype was counted between two and nine times. The V gene is TRBV6-5, the J gene TRBJ2-1, with TRBD2 identical over 8 bases. The ends lost 2 bases at V and 7 bases at J; junction bases unmatched: 4. Germline values: CDR1 MNHEY, CDR2 SVGAGI. This CDR3 comprises 14 residues. The CDR3 protein is CASSYVIAGNEQFF. The CDR3 bases are TGTGCCAGCAGTTACGTAATAGCGGGAAATGAGCAGTTCTTC.

This clonotype was found many times. The chain links TRBV11-2 to TRBJ2-7, with TRBD1 matching 8 bases. With V trimmed by 6 bases and J by 3 bases, 7 bases remained unmatched. The CDR3 is 14 residues long. Per the germline V gene, CDR1 is SGHAT and CDR2 is FQNNGV. The CDR3, as DNA: TGTGCCAGCAGGAGAGACAGGGGAGTCTACGAGCAGTACTTC. It yields the protein CASRRDRGVYEQYF.

This rearrangement joins TRBV6-9 to TRBJ2-1, with TRBD1 matching over 10 bases. This CDR3 region has 16 residues. Trimming cost V 2 bases and J 6 bases; bases outside gene matches: 7. The germline V gene has CDR1 MNHGY and CDR2 SVAAGI. The CDR3 region is CASSYIVGQGSNEQFF. The CDR3 DNA is TGTGCCAGCAGTTATATTGTGGGACAGGGGAGCAATGAGCAGTTCTTC.